One and the same sample provided the 7 T cell receptor beta chains below, sequenced in a study of blood T cell repertoires in COVID-19. Sequencing was performed with immunoSEQ multiplex PCR; in TCRdb, only in-frame clones are kept and a portion is missing. This repertoire shows roughly 68,000 clones, approximately 87% found once; its top ten account for about 20%. Material for sequencing was peripheral blood. All receptors derive from a woman aged 80 or over with acute or convalescent COVID-19.

J is TRBJ2-1 and V is TRBV2; 10 bases are a match to TRBD1. The J segment lost 14 bases and the V segment lost 4 bases, leaving 5 bases of the junction unmatched. This CDR3 has 12 amino acids. Germline-derived CDR1 and CDR2 are SNHLY and FYNNEI. The CDR3 nucleotides are TGTGCCAGCAGTGCAGACAGGGGGCCGGAGTTCTTC. Its translation: CASSADRGPEFF.

The V and J genes are TRBV19 and TRBJ2-6; 7 bases map to TRBD1. V lost 6 bases to trimming and J lost 0 bases; unmatched junction nucleotides: 8. CDR1 and CDR2 from the germline V gene are LNHDA and SQIVND (reference sequence). CDR3 size: 17 residues. CDR3 sequence reads: CASRNIGTASGANVLTF. CDR3 DNA sequence: TGTGCCAGTAGAAACATAGGGACAGCCTCTGGGGCCAACGTCCTGACTTTC.

This chain uses TRBV19 with TRBJ1-4, with D perhaps matching TRBD1 (5 bases). The V end lost 7 bases, the J end lost 7 bases, and 22 bases lay between the germline ends. Germline loops: CDR1 LNHDA, CDR2 SQIVND (reference sequence). This CDR3 spans 16 amino acids. DNA of the CDR3: TGTGCCAGTACCCAATCCCCGAAGGGGCACGGTGAAAAACTGTTTTTT. Protein product: CASTQSPKGHGEKLFF.

The CDR3 region is CASMSVAGVGNEQFF. The CDR3 region has the DNA TGTGCCAGTATGAGTGTAGCGGGAGTTGGGAATGAGCAGTTCTTC. The rearrangement joins TRBV19 to TRBJ2-1; 9 nucleotides agree with TRBD2. The CDR3 runs to 15 residues. J lost 7 bases, V lost 7 bases, and 11 bases had no gene match. Germline V gene lookup returns CDR1 LNHDA and CDR2 SQIVND (reference sequence).

CDR3 loop: CASSETGVAEAFF. In DNA form, the CDR3 reads TGTGCCAGCAGTGAAACAGGGGTCGCTGAAGCTTTCTTT. The V gene is TRBV6-1, the J gene TRBJ1-1; 7 bases are shared with TRBD1. Germline assignment: CDR1 MNHNS and CDR2 SASEGT. V lost 2 bases and J lost 6; bases outside the gene matches: 3. This CDR3 contains 13 residues.

The gene calls are TRBV6-5 and TRBJ2-1; 7 bases line up with TRBD2. J was trimmed by 5 bases and V by 2 bases; bases with no gene match: 3. This CDR3 comprises 14 residues. The germline gives CDR1 MNHEY, CDR2 SVGAGI. The CDR3 here is CASSYGGRNNEQFF. Written as DNA, the CDR3 is TGTGCCAGCAGTTACGGCGGGAGAAACAATGAGCAGTTCTTC.

The chain has TRBV11-2 and TRBJ2-2; no clear D. Germline-derived CDR1 and CDR2 are SGHAT and FQNNGV. V dropped 5 bases and J dropped 0 bases, with 13 bases sitting between them. The CDR3 is made up of 16 amino acids. CDR3 coding DNA: TGTGCCAGCAGCCCCCTTCGACAAGCGAACACCGGGGAGCTGTTTTTT. It yields the protein CASSPLRQANTGELFF.